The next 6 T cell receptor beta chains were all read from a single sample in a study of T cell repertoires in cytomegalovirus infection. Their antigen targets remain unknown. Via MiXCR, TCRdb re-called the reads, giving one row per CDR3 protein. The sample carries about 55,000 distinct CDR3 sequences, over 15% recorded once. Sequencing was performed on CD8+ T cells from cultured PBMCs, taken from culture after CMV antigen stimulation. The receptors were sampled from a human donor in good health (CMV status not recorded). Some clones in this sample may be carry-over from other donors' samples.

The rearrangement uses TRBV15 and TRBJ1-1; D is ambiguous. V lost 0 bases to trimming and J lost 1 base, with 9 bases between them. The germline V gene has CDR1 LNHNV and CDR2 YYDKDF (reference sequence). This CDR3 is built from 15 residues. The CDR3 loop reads CATSRDWQWNTEAFF. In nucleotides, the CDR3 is TGTGCCACCAGCAGAGATTGGCAGTGGAACACTGAAGCTTTCTTT.

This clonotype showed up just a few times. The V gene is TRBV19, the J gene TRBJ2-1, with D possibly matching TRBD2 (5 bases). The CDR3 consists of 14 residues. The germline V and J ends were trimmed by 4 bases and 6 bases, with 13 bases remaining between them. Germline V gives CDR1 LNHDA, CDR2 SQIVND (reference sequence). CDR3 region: CASSNGLSFNEQFF. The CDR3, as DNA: TGTGCCAGTAGTAACGGACTCTCTTTCAATGAGCAGTTCTTC.

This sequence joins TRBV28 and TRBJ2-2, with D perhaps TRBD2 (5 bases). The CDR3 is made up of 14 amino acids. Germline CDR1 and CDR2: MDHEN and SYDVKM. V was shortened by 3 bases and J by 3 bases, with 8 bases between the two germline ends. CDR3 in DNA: TGTGCCAGCAGTTTCGGGGTGGACACCGGGGAGCTGTTTTTT. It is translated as CASSFGVDTGELFF.

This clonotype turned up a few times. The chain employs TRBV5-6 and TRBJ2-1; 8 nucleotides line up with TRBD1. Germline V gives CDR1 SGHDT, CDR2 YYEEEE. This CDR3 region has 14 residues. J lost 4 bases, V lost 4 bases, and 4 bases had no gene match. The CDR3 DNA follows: TGTGCCAGCAGCCGAAGGACAGGGTACAATGAGCAGTTCTTC. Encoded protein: CASSRRTGYNEQFF.

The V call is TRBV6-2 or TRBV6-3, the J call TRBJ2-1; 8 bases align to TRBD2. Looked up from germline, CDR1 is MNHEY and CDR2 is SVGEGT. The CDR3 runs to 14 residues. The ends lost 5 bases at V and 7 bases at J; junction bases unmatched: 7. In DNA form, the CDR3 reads TGTGCCAGCAGTACGACTAGCGCCGGGAATGAGCAGTTCTTC. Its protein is CASSTTSAGNEQFF.

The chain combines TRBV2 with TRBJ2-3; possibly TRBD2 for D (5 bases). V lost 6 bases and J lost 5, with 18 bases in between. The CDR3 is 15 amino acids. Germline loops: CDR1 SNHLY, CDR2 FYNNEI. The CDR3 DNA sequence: TGTGCCAGCAGAGCCGGGGTTCAGCCGGGAGATACGCAGTATTTT. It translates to CASRAGVQPGDTQYF.